These 8 T cell receptor beta chains share one sample of origin, sequenced in a study of memory CD4+ T cells and cytomegalovirus serostatus. Single viable CD3+CD4+CD8-CD45RO+ cells were sorted as the memory CD4+ T cells. Measured with immunoSEQ multiplex PCR; TCRdb has only the in-frame clones, and not every one. Among about 100,000 clones listed, 80% were seen once. The sequencing sample was made of memory CD4+ T cells from blood. All receptors derive from an adult in good health and CMV-seropositive.

The J gene is TRBJ2-3, the V gene TRBV4-2, with a weak D call TRBD2 (6 bases). V was clipped by 3 bases and J by 4 bases, with 14 bases between them. The CDR3 loop spans 15 amino acids. From germline, CDR1 is LGHNA and CDR2 YNFKEQ. The CDR3 reads CASSQEGINADTQYF. The CDR3 DNA sequence: TGTGCCAGCAGCCAGGAGGGTATCAACGCAGATACGCAGTATTTT.

J is TRBJ2-7 and V is TRBV5-1; 12 bases are shared with TRBD1. Looked up from germline, CDR1 is SGHRS and CDR2 is YFSETQ. The CDR3 is 15 amino acids. Trimming took 1 base from V and 4 from J; bases not matched to a gene: 3. The CDR3 loop is CASSLLGQGAYEQYF. The CDR3 DNA reads TGCGCCAGCAGCTTGTTGGGACAGGGGGCGTACGAGCAGTACTTC.

The rearrangement uses TRBV28 and TRBJ1-2, with D possibly being TRBD1 (5 bases). Trimming shortened V by 6 bases and J by 4 bases, and 15 bases separated the two germline ends. The germline CDR1 and CDR2 sequences are MDHEN and SYDVKM. The CDR3 has 14 amino acids. The CDR3 DNA is TGTGCCAGCAGGCGACAAGGGGCTGGCTATGGCTACACCTTC. It translates to CASRRQGAGYGYTF.

This clone was recorded once. The V gene is TRBV5-1, the J gene TRBJ2-7; no clear D. Trimming removed 2 bases at V and 3 bases at J, with 9 bases between. Germline V gene data show CDR1 as SGHRS and CDR2 as YFSETQ. This CDR3 has 13 residues. In DNA, the CDR3 is TGCGCCAGCAGCTTAGGGTACAACTACGAGCAGTACTTC. This sequence encodes CASSLGYNYEQYF.

The chain combines TRBV18 with TRBJ2-7; D gene unclear. V gave up 2 bases and J gave up 4 bases, with 6 bases separating them. The CDR3 consists of 12 residues. Germline CDR1 and CDR2: KGHSH and LQKENI. The CDR3 here is CASSPDGYEQYF. CDR3 nucleotide sequence: TGTGCCAGCTCACCAGACGGATACGAGCAGTACTTC.

The chain joins TRBV6-6 to TRBJ2-1; TRBD2 is a possible D gene (6 bases). CDR1 is MNHNY, CDR2 SVGAGI, per germline (reference sequence). The CDR3 is 16 amino acids. Trimming took off 3 bases at V and 7 bases at J, with 19 bases between the two ends. In DNA, the CDR3 is TGTGCCAGCAGTTATGGGGGGAGCTACCTCGGGAATGAGCAGTTCTTC. Its translation is CASSYGGSYLGNEQFF.

The CDR3 nucleotides read TGTGCCAGCAGTTTGGGCGCGGGGGCACCCTACGAGCAGTACTTC. This encodes CASSLGAGAPYEQYF. The rearrangement joins TRBV28 to TRBJ2-7; possible D gene TRBD2, 7 bases. From germline, CDR1 is MDHEN and CDR2 SYDVKM. Trimming pared 3 bases from V and 2 bases from J, leaving 14 bases between. The CDR3 sequence is 15 residues long.

The chain uses TRBV21-1 and TRBJ2-1; the table assigns TRBD2, which was not confirmed against the DNA. TRBV21-1 constitutes a pseudogene. This CDR3 contains 16 residues. In nucleotides, the CDR3 is TGTGCCAGCAGCAAAGGCAGTAGCGGGAGCGGCAATGAGCAGTTCTTC. Amino acids: CASSKGSSGSGNEQFF.